This T cell receptor beta chain was sequenced in a study of response to subunit inactivated influenza vaccine. Overall study findings and caveats: Authors suggested each seasonal influenza vaccination recruits few new T cells.

One entry per CDR3 protein results from TCRdb running MiXCR on the RT-PCR reads. This sample has hundreds of thousands of distinct CDR3 sequences; 11% to 15% occur once, and the top ten carry roughly 6.4%. In regard to this clonotype: Its antigen is unknown.

This TCR was sampled from a man aged 50 or older who received an inactivated influenza vaccine. This specimen was PBMCs from blood, taken less than 15 days before vaccination.

In DNA form, the CDR3 reads TGTGCCAGCAGTTTATGGGGGGTTAGCTCCTACGAGCAGTACTTC. Translated, it gives CASSLWGVSSYEQYF. The chain links TRBV12-3 or TRBV12-4 to TRBJ2-7; weak D call: TRBD2 (6 bases). CDR3 size: 15 residues. Trimming pared 2 bases from V and 0 bases from J, leaving 11 bases between.